This record looks at one T cell receptor (beta chain) sequence and its context. This clone occurred once. Its cognate antigen has yet to be identified. Base qualities are not at hand, and no much larger clone is one base apart. The immunoSEQ Assay, a bias-controlled multiplex PCR, was used to amplify TCRbeta CDR3 regions from genomic DNA. For the original study's pipeline: Within the assay, amplification of reference gene primers was used to estimate how many nucleated cells each sample contained. To quantify the absolute abundance of each unique TCRbeta CDR3 rearrangement, sequence reads were collapsed and filtered. For each sample, productive Simpson clonality was calculated as the square root of Simpson's diversity index over productive rearrangements. Entries here come from immuneACCESS through TCRdb and include only in-frame sequences with V and J called. Some clones fail to appear in such tables; in the studies checked, an unresolved V gene covers under half of the shortfall, and the cause of the remainder is unknown. V, J and clone size reflect that table, while D and trimming were determined from the DNA. In this sample the table shows about 140,000 clones, roughly 80% of which occur a single time. 5% to 6% of the sample is in the top ten clones.

The entry originates in a study of blood T cell repertoires in COVID-19 (dated by TCRdb to the early 2020s). Notes on the research overall: Collaborator samples came from the United States, Italy and Spain and covered acute and convalescent phases of COVID-19. The material from the prospective study consisted of cDNA or gDNA derived from T cells, B-cell-depleted T cells, or PBMCs. Where HLA class I and class II types were available, the types were taken from metadata supplied by the sample provider, not from assay-based typing. The dataset comprised deeply sampled blood TCRbeta repertoires from subjects exposed to, actively infected with, or recovered from COVID-19. The samples were drawn from the first 160 participants of the ongoing ImmuneRACE study and from 1,254 subjects provided by 6 global collaborators. The sample metadata nearly always contained a de-identified subject ID, COVID-19 status, age in years and sex. The repertoires were made available in a free public database intended to serve as a resource for research on the immune response to SARS-CoV-2.

Trimmed from V: 7 bases; trimmed from J: 6 bases; junction bases lacking a gene match: 8. The CDR3 spans 13 residues, from the cysteine through the phenylalanine. The read is trimmed to its CDR3 DNA, 39 bases read in frame from base 1. Per the germline V gene, SQVTM is the CDR1 and ANQGSEA is the CDR2. What the study reported, not specific to this receptor: The amount of clinical and demographic metadata varied by source and participant and was provided uncurated.

In the prospective study, participants were about 18 to 95 years old, resided in about two dozen geographic areas of the United States, and were enrolled through a virtual design. In the prospective study, cohorts were assigned on the basis of participant-reported clinical history obtained from a screening survey and a study questionnaire. In the prospective study, whole blood, serum and a nasopharyngeal or oropharyngeal swab were collected from each participant by mobile phlebotomists. Prospective study participants could optionally give additional blood draws and questionnaires over an approximately two-month period. Before DNA extraction, prospective study blood samples were shipped either frozen or at room temperature.

The sequenced material came from PBMCs or T cells enriched from blood (not recorded which). The chain is made from TRBV29-1 and TRBJ1-4; 7 central nucleotides agree with TRBD1. This clonotype originated in a man aged 40-50 years with acute COVID-19. Here is the DNA: TGCAGCGCTTTCGGGACAGCCTATGAAAAACTGTTTTTT. This is translated as CSAFGTAYEKLFF.